Below, 12 T cell receptor beta chains from the same sample are listed, as sequenced in a study of blood T cell repertoires in COVID-19. Sequenced by immunoSEQ multiplex PCR; TCRdb stores in-frame clones only, minus some. The data contain under 45,000 clones, about 82% of them singletons. Sequenced material: peripheral blood. The receptors stem from a human donor in a cohort sampled during active COVID-19.

The V and J genes are TRBV28 and TRBJ1-3; D not resolved. Looked up from germline, CDR1 is MDHEN and CDR2 is SYDVKM. Trimming left V 5 bases short and J 2 bases short, with 16 bases between. This CDR3 is built from 16 residues. CDR3 DNA sequence: TGTGCCAGCAGTCCTTCCCGGGGAACAGCTGGAAACACCATATATTTT. Encoded protein: CASSPSRGTAGNTIYF.

The chain recombines TRBV28 with TRBJ1-2; 7 nucleotides agree with TRBD1. V trimming: 10 bases; J trimming: 4 bases; junction bases outside the gene matches: 6. Germline values: CDR1 MDHEN, CDR2 SYDVKM. This CDR3 comprises 12 residues. The CDR3 loop reads CAIPTGTYGYTF. The DNA of the CDR3 is TGTGCCATCCCGACAGGGACCTATGGCTACACCTTC.

The V gene is TRBV6-5, the J gene TRBJ1-6; D not resolved. Trimming cost V 6 bases and J 5 bases, with 8 bases left between them. The CDR3 length is 13 residues. Germline CDR1 and CDR2: MNHEY and SVGAGI. CDR3 in DNA: TGTGCCAGCAGGTCGCAGGATAATTCACCCCTCCACTTT. It is translated as CASRSQDNSPLHF.

The chain links TRBV15 to TRBJ2-3, with 11 bases aligning to TRBD2. The V gene's germline CDR1 is LNHNV and CDR2 YYDKDF (reference sequence). The CDR3 runs to 18 residues. Trimming took 1 base from V and 1 from J; bases not matched to a gene: 7. CDR3 protein: CATSRVLISGGGTDTQYF. The CDR3 nucleotides read TGTGCCACCAGCAGAGTTTTAATTAGCGGGGGGGGCACAGATACGCAGTATTTT.

This chain joins TRBV29-1 and TRBJ2-5; a possible D gene is TRBD2 (7 bases). Looked up from germline, CDR1 is SQVTM and CDR2 is ANQGSEA. Trimming removed 3 bases from V and 1 base from J, with 15 bases in between. The CDR3 runs 15 residues. This CDR3 reads CSVDGLGGAQETQYF. The CDR3 DNA follows: TGCAGCGTTGACGGTTTGGGGGGGGCCCAAGAGACCCAGTACTTC.

This chain joins TRBV19 and TRBJ2-2; D is unresolved. Germline V gene lookup returns CDR1 LNHDA and CDR2 SQIVND (reference sequence). The CDR3 runs 14 residues. The V end was cut by 2 bases, the J end by 4 bases, with 8 bases between. CDR3 amino acids: CASSIQSGTGELFF. The DNA for the CDR3 is TGTGCCAGTAGTATACAATCGGGCACCGGGGAGCTGTTTTTT.

CDR3 loop: CASHFLGGETEAFF. DNA of the CDR3: TGTGCCAGCCACTTTCTCGGGGGGGAAACTGAAGCTTTCTTT. V is TRBV27 and J is TRBJ1-1; D is perhaps TRBD1 (5 bases). Trimming stripped 8 bases from V and 5 bases from J, with 18 bases between. CDR1 MNHEY and CDR2 SMNVEV come from the germline V gene (reference sequence). The CDR3 loop spans 14 amino acids.

The chain joins TRBV19 to TRBJ1-1; tentatively, D is TRBD1 (6 bases). This CDR3 is built from 14 residues. Germline lookup yields CDR1 LNHDA and CDR2 SQIVND (reference sequence). Trimming took off 3 bases at V and 4 bases at J, with 12 bases between the two ends. The chain's CDR3 is CASSMVAGATEAFF. In DNA, the CDR3 is TGTGCCAGTAGTATGGTTGCGGGGGCCACTGAAGCTTTCTTT. Using reference TRBV19 and TRBJ1-1 for the parts outside the CDR3, the full variable domain is DGGITQSPKYLFRKEGQNVTLSCEQNLNHDAMYWYRQDPGQGLRLIYYSQIVNDFQKGDIAEGYSVSREKKESFPLTVTSAQKNPTAFYLCASSMVAGATEAFFGQGTRLTVV.

The V gene is TRBV28, the J gene TRBJ1-2; perhaps TRBD1 as D (5 bases). Trimming cost V 7 bases and J 3 bases, with 18 bases left between them. The CDR3 has 15 residues. Germline CDR1 is MDHEN and CDR2 is SYDVKM. CDR3 sequence: CASITQALGYYGYTF. The CDR3 DNA reads TGTGCCAGCATCACACAGGCCCTGGGGTACTATGGCTACACCTTC.

V and J are TRBV5-4 and TRBJ1-5; D is undetermined. The V gene's germline CDR1 is SGHNT and CDR2 YYREEE (reference sequence). V dropped 1 base and J dropped 8 bases, with 10 bases sitting between them. The length of the CDR3 is 13 residues. The DNA for the CDR3 is TGTGCCAGCAGCTTGTACCGGGGAGAGCCCCAGCATTTT. Residues: CASSLYRGEPQHF.

This chain connects TRBV19 to TRBJ1-3; D possibly corresponds to TRBD1 (5 bases). CDR3 length: 17 residues. Germline V lookup: CDR1 LNHDA, CDR2 SQIVND (reference sequence). The V gene lost 4 bases and the J gene lost 0 bases, with 16 bases spanning the gap. The CDR3 DNA sequence: TGTGCCAGTAGTAAGGCCTCCGGGACTCCCTCTGGAAACACCATATATTTT. Its translation: CASSKASGTPSGNTIYF.

This clone occurred a few times. The chain joins TRBV6-1 to TRBJ1-5; weak D call: TRBD1 (6 bases). The germline gives CDR1 MNHNS, CDR2 SASEGT. Trimming left V 3 bases short and J 9 bases short, with 18 bases between. The CDR3 has 15 amino acids. In nucleotides, the CDR3 is TGTGCCAGCAGTGATGAGACAGGAAACGACAGGCCCCAGCATTTT. This sequence encodes CASSDETGNDRPQHF.